This T cell receptor (beta chain) was sequenced for a study of blood T cell repertoires in COVID-19. Study-wide background: T cells, B-cell-depleted T cells, or PBMCs supplied cDNA or gDNA.

This clone has a handful of counts. Assay used: immunoSEQ multiplex PCR; TCRdb lists only in-frame clones, some missing. The sample lists more than 300,000 clones; 85% to 90% were seen once. V lost 7 bases and J lost 4, with 11 bases in between. Germline V gene sequence: CDR1 MDHEN, CDR2 SYDVKM. The CDR3 has 14 amino acids. The sample comprised PBMCs or T cells enriched from blood (not recorded which). The sequence was collected from a woman younger than 45 who had recovered from COVID-19. V is TRBV28 and J is TRBJ1-6; perhaps TRBD1 as D (5 bases). The CDR3 coding sequence is TGTGCCAGCACCCTGGGGCAGTATAATTCACCCCTCCACTTT. Protein product: CASTLGQYNSPLHF.